This T cell receptor (beta chain) was found in a study of regulatory T cells in long-lasting Graves disease. Researchers made TCR beta libraries by using iRepertoire HTBI primers and running Arm-PCR on CDR3 regions. Each CDR3 protein gets one entry after TCRdb re-called the multiplex PCR reads with MiXCR. The table includes approximately 400,000 distinct CDR3 sequences, 20% to 25% detected once. The time point was: persistent/refractory GD, antithyroid drugs over 5 years with positive TRAb. Generation of the TCR library employed RNA extracted from PBMCs. This clonotype occurred a few times. Sequencing used peripheral blood mononuclear cells (PBMCs), obtained when the disease was refractory, from a patient treated with antithyroid drugs. The sequence derives from a female donor with Graves disease.

The CDR3 sequence is CASSQDRLAGVYEQYF. The CDR3 nucleotides read TGCGCCAGCAGCCAAGACCGACTAGCGGGAGTCTACGAGCAGTACTTC. This chain joins TRBV4-3 and TRBJ2-7, with TRBD2 matching over 12 bases. The V gene end was trimmed by 0 bases and the J gene end by 3 bases; junction bases not matched to a gene: 3. This CDR3 spans 16 amino acids. Germline V lookup: CDR1 LGHNA, CDR2 YSLEER.